The 16 T cell receptor beta chains in this list originate from one sample, sequenced in a study. TCRdb itself ran the 5' RACE reads through MiXCR, one entry per CDR3 protein. This table holds approximately 40,000 distinct CDR3 sequences, approximately 22% found once. Tregs were sorted as CD4+CD25+CD127-/low cells. Specimen: Tregs sorted from blood. The receptors shown here come from a female donor with breast cancer.

There are many counts of this clonotype. The rearrangement uses TRBV5-1 and TRBJ2-7, with TRBD2 as a possible D gene (6 bases). V was cut by 4 bases and J by 0 bases, with 17 bases left in between. The CDR3 extends over 16 amino acids. Germline CDR1 and CDR2: SGHRS and YFSETQ. CDR3 DNA: TGCGCCAGCAGCCCGGGTGGGACTCGGAGCTCCTACGAGCAGTACTTC. Translated: CASSPGGTRSSYEQYF.

By sample share, this clonotype is medium-sized (0.01 to 0.1%). The chain recombines TRBV3-1 with TRBJ2-2; weak D call: TRBD1 (5 bases). Germline V gene sequence: CDR1 LGHDT, CDR2 YNNKEL (reference sequence). The V gene lost 2 bases and the J gene lost 6 bases, with 7 bases spanning the gap. The CDR3 runs to 13 residues. CDR3 in DNA: TGTGCCAGCAGCCAACAGGGCGCCGGGGAGCTGTTTTTT. This translates into CASSQQGAGELFF.

This clonotype was seen repeatedly, ten times or more. The chain couples TRBV20-1 to TRBJ1-6; D perhaps matches TRBD1 (5 bases). V shed 0 bases and J shed 4 bases, with 13 bases lying between them. CDR1 and CDR2 from the germline V gene are DFQATT and SNEGSKA (reference sequence). The CDR3 totals 16 residues. The CDR3, as DNA: TGCAGTGCTAGAGATCGGGGCAGCCAGTATAATTCACCCCTCCACTTT. This sequence encodes CSARDRGSQYNSPLHF.

This clonotype was seen a few times. V gene TRBV29-1 combines with J gene TRBJ1-1; 10 positions match TRBD1. V lost 7 bases to trimming and J lost 5 bases; unmatched junction nucleotides: 7. Germline V gene lookup returns CDR1 SQVTM and CDR2 ANQGSEA. The CDR3 loop spans 13 amino acids. CDR3 sequence (DNA): TGCAGCGCCGGGACAGGGGATGGTACTGAAGCTTTCTTT. Its translation is CSAGTGDGTEAFF.

This clonotype was picked up many times. The chain couples TRBV5-1 to TRBJ2-5; D is unclear. V lost 4 bases and J lost 5, with 12 bases in between. The CDR3 has 13 residues. The germline V gene encodes CDR1 SGHRS and CDR2 YFSETQ. This CDR3 is CASSPALEETQYF. The CDR3 DNA reads as TGCGCCAGCAGCCCGGCGCTTGAGGAGACCCAGTACTTC.

This sequence joins TRBV28 and TRBJ2-5; TRBD2 agrees at 12 bases. Germline V gene sequence: CDR1 MDHEN, CDR2 SYDVKM. With V trimmed by 3 bases and J by 2 bases, 4 bases remained unmatched. This CDR3 spans 16 amino acids. The CDR3 region has the DNA TGTGCCAGCAGTTTCCGGACTAGCGGGGCACAAGAGACCCAGTACTTC. It encodes CASSFRTSGAQETQYF.

The CDR3 DNA is TGTGCCAGCAGGTCTCGGACGAAGCCCCAGCATTTT. Its protein is CASRSRTKPQHF. The chain is built from TRBV12-3 or TRBV12-4 and TRBJ1-5; D not resolved. V dropped 6 bases and J dropped 8 bases, with 11 bases sitting between them. This CDR3 contains 12 residues.

CDR3 coding DNA: TGTGCCAGCAGTGAAAGGGCTAGGGGCGGGAGTGCAGATACGCAGTATTTT. This codes for CASSERARGGSADTQYF. The chain joins TRBV6-1 to TRBJ2-3; 7 bases are shared with TRBD2. This CDR3 contains 17 residues. The germline gives CDR1 MNHNS, CDR2 SASEGT. Trimming took 2 bases from V and 4 from J; bases not matched to a gene: 12.

V and J are TRBV4-1 and TRBJ1-1; D remains ambiguous. Germline values: CDR1 MGHRA, CDR2 YSYEKL. The V gene lost 0 bases and the J gene lost 1 base, with 9 bases spanning the gap. CDR3 length: 15 residues. The CDR3: CASSQEVPANTEAFF. The CDR3 DNA reads TGCGCCAGCAGCCAAGAAGTTCCAGCGAACACTGAAGCTTTCTTT.

This clonotype was recorded a few times. The V call is TRBV7-2, the J call TRBJ1-5; no clear D gene. Per the germline V gene, CDR1 is SGHTA and CDR2 is FQGNSA. CDR3 length: 14 residues. Trimming removed 0 bases at V and 5 bases at J, with 8 bases between. In DNA form, the CDR3 reads TGTGCCAGCAGCTTAGCAGGGAGGGATCAGCCCCAGCATTTT. This gives the protein CASSLAGRDQPQHF.

The rearrangement links TRBV29-1 to TRBJ2-7; D ambiguous. V shed 5 bases and J shed 3 bases, with 11 bases lying between them. There are 12 residues in the CDR3. Germline assignment: CDR1 SQVTM and CDR2 ANQGSEA. The CDR3 nucleotides read TGCAGCGTTTTGGGCTCCAACTACGAGCAGTACTTC. It codes for CSVLGSNYEQYF.

In this sample, this clonotype turned up many times. V usage is TRBV6-1 and J usage is TRBJ1-6, with TRBD1 identical over 9 bases. CDR3 size: 16 residues. CDR1 and CDR2 from the germline V gene are MNHNS and SASEGT. V dropped 3 bases and J dropped 8; count of bases not matched to a gene: 8. The CDR3 protein is CASSDPTGGVDSPLHF. The CDR3 nucleotides are TGTGCCAGCAGTGACCCGACAGGGGGGGTAGATTCACCCCTCCACTTT.

Points on this clonotype: Just one base apart from a much larger clone, this may be a read error. The rearrangement joins TRBV27 to TRBJ2-7; D gene unclear. The germline gives CDR1 MNHEY, CDR2 SMNVEV (reference sequence). The CDR3 consists of 14 residues. CDR3 sequence reads: CTSSRSQVSYEQYF. DNA of the CDR3: TGTACCAGCAGTAGATCCCAGGTATCCTACGAGCAGTACTTC.

The table lists this clonotype with many counts. The chain joins TRBV24-1 to TRBJ2-1, with a weak D call TRBD2 (5 bases). The CDR3 has 15 residues. Germline CDR1 KGHDR, CDR2 SFDVKD. Trimming took off 0 bases at V and 4 bases at J, with 9 bases between the two ends. CDR3 in amino acids: CATSDLETGYNEQFF. In DNA, the CDR3 is TGTGCCACCAGTGATTTGGAAACGGGGTACAATGAGCAGTTCTTC.

On this clonotype: Given a much more abundant clone one base away, this may be a read error. This chain connects TRBV6-1 to TRBJ1-4; no clear D gene. The CDR3 is 11 amino acids. The germline gives CDR1 MNHNS, CDR2 SASEGT. CDR3 DNA: TGTGCCAGCAGTGAAGTCGGAAAACTGCTTTTT. It yields the protein CASSEVGKLLF.

As to this clonotype: This may be a read error: a much more frequent sequence differs by one nucleotide. The V call is TRBV5-1, the J call TRBJ2-2; TRBD2 aligns across 11 bases. CDR3 size: 18 residues. V shed 5 bases, J shed 6 bases, and the junction held 15 bases outside the gene matches. In germline, CDR1 is SGHRS, CDR2 YFSETQ. CDR3 protein: CASSPRLAGQQGAGELFF. CDR3 in DNA: TGCGCCAGCAGTCCAAGACTAGCGGGGCAGCAGGGTGCCGGGGAGCTGTTTTTT.